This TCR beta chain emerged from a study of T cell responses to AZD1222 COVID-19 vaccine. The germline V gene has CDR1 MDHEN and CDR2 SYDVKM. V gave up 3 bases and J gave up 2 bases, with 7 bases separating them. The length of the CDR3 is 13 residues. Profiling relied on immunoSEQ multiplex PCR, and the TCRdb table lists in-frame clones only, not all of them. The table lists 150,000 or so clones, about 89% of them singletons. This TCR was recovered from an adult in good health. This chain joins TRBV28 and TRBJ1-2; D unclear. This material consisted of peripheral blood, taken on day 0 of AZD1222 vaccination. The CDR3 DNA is TGTGCCAGCAGTTTCTTCCGGAACTATGGCTACACCTTC. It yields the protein CASSFFRNYGYTF.